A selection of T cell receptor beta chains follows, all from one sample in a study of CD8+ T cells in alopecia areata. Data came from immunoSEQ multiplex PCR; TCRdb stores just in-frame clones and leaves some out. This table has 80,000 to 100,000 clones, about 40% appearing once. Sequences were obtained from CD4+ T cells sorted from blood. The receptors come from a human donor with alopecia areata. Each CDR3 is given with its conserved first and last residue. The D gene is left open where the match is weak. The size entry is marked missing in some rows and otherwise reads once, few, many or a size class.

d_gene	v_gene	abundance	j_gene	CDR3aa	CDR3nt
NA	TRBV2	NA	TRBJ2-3	CASSVGLSDTQYF	TGTGCCAGCAGTGTTGGTCTCTCGGATACGCAGTATTTT
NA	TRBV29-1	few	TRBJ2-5	CSVSRRENGRETQYF	TGCAGCGTGAGTAGACGGGAGAACGGACGGGAGACCCAGTACTTC
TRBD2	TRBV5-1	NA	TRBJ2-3	CASSRTSGSFLTDTQYF	TGCGCCAGCAGCCGAACTAGCGGTTCCTTCCTCACAGATACGCAGTATTTT
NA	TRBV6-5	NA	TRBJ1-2	CASRARGDQSGYTF	TGTGCCAGCAGGGCTCGGGGGGACCAGAGTGGCTACACCTTC
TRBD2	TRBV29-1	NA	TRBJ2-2	CSVRSGSPTGELFF	TGCAGCGTTCGTAGCGGGAGTCCCACCGGGGAGCTGTTTTTT
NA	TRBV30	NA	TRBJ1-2	CAWSVQTYGYTF	TGTGCCTGGAGTGTCCAGACTTATGGCTACACCTTC
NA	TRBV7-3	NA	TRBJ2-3	CASSYTGFTDTQYF	TGTGCCAGCAGCTATACAGGGTTCACAGATACGCAGTATTTT
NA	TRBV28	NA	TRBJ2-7	CASRQQGRASYEQYF	TGTGCCAGCAGACAACAGGGCCGAGCCTCCTACGAGCAGTACTTC
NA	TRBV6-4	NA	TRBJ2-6	CASSVDGPAGANVLTF	TGTGCCAGCAGCGTCGACGGGCCCGCCGGGGCCAACGTCCTGACTTTC
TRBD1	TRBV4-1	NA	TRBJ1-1	CASSQEGTGPTEAFF	TGCGCCAGCAGCCAAGAAGGGACAGGGCCCACTGAAGCTTTCTTT
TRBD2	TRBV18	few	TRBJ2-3	CASSPSGSTDTQYF	TGTGCCAGCTCACCTAGCGGGAGTACAGATACGCAGTATTTT
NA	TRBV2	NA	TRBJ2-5	CATDSLAYQETQYF	TGTGCCACCGACTCCCTAGCCTACCAAGAGACCCAGTACTTC
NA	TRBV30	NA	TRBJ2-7	CAWTDGPYEQYF	TGTGCCTGGACTGACGGCCCCTACGAGCAGTACTTC
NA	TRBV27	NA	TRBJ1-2	CASSLSGGNRYGYTF	TGTGCCAGCAGTTTATCAGGGGGTAATCGATATGGCTACACCTTC
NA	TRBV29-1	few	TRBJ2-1	CSVEQGGEQFF	TGCAGCGTTGAACAGGGAGGCGAGCAGTTCTTC
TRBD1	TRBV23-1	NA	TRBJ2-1	CASMTQGAFNEQFF	TGCGCCAGTATGACACAGGGGGCTTTCAATGAGCAGTTCTTC
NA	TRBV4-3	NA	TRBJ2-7	CASSQAPPPPYEQYF	TGCGCCAGCAGCCAAGCACCACCGCCTCCCTACGAGCAGTACTTC
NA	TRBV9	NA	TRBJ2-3	CASRGDSLTDTQYF	TGTGCCAGCAGAGGGGACTCTCTCACAGATACGCAGTATTTT
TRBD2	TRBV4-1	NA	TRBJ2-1	CASSQGLAGGLEEQFF	TGCGCCAGCAGCCAAGGTCTAGCGGGAGGGTTAGAGGAGCAGTTCTTC
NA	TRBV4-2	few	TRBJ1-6	CASSQDRGGSPLHF	TGTGCCAGCAGCCAAGACAGGGGCGGATCACCCCTCCACTTT